These T cell receptor beta chains were read from a single sample in a study of T cell responses to AZD1222 COVID-19 vaccine. This table comes from immunoSEQ multiplex PCR, and its TCRdb copy is limited to in-frame clones, with some not included. The data show some 120,000 clones, approximately 85% seen once. The material sequenced was peripheral blood, taken on day 0 of AZD1222 vaccination. These receptors came from an adult in good health. Each CDR3 is given with its conserved first and last residue. D genes are given only for firm matches. The size of a clone is reported for some rows only, either as once, few or many, or as a class for expanded clones.

j_call d_call clone_size v_call cdr3_aa cdr3_nt
TRBJ1-3 . few TRBV11-2 CASRRLGSGNTIYF TGTGCCAGCAGGAGACTGGGGTCTGGAAACACCATATATTTT
TRBJ1-5 TRBD1 . TRBV6-5 CASSYVGTGIDQPQHF TGTGCCAGCAGTTACGTCGGGACAGGGATTGATCAGCCCCAGCATTTT
TRBJ1-5 . once TRBV5-8 CASSLRTSQPQHF TGTGCCAGCAGTCTAAGGACAAGTCAGCCCCAGCATTTT
TRBJ1-1 . . TRBV19 CASTERDPRNTEAFF TGTGCCAGTACTGAAAGGGACCCCCGGAACACTGAAGCTTTCTTT
TRBJ1-4 . . TRBV27 CASSLSGGGEKLFF TGTGCCAGCAGTTTATCGGGGGGAGGCGAAAAACTGTTTTTT
TRBJ1-2 . . TRBV3-1/TRBV3-2 CASSQVAAPYYGYTF TGTGCCAGCAGCCAAGTGGCAGCACCCTACTATGGCTACACCTTC
TRBJ1-1 . . TRBV29-1 CSVVGVPGKPSNTEAFF TGCAGCGTTGTGGGGGTCCCAGGGAAACCGTCGAACACTGAAGCTTTCTTT
TRBJ1-4 . . TRBV3-1/TRBV3-2 CASRVSTVGEKLFF TGTGCCAGCAGGGTGTCCACAGTGGGTGAAAAACTGTTTTTT
TRBJ2-7 TRBD1 . TRBV6-5 CASRTDRGRYEQYF TGTGCCAGCAGAACTGACAGGGGCCGTTACGAGCAGTACTTC
TRBJ2-1 . . TRBV4-2 CASSQAKVGAAEQFF TGTGCCAGCAGCCAAGCGAAAGTAGGCGCCGCGGAGCAGTTCTTC
TRBJ1-1 TRBD1 . TRBV28 CASSPRGGNTEAFF TGTGCCAGCAGTCCGCGAGGGGGCAACACTGAAGCTTTCTTT
TRBJ2-3 TRBD2 . TRBV7-2 CASSPTWVAGDTQYF TGTGCCAGCAGCCCGACCTGGGTAGCGGGGGATACGCAGTATTTT
TRBJ2-7 . . TRBV11-2 CASSPDRLSSYEQYF TGTGCCAGCAGTCCCGACAGGCTGAGCTCCTACGAGCAGTACTTC
TRBJ2-1 . . TRBV30 CAWSAGATNEQFF TGTGCCTGGAGTGCGGGGGCCACCAATGAGCAGTTCTTC
TRBJ1-6 . . TRBV2 CANPTGPQAGNSPLHF TGTGCCAACCCCACCGGGCCCCAGGCGGGAAATTCACCCCTCCACTTT
TRBJ2-7 TRBD2 . TRBV5-5 CASSSGLAGSSYEQYF TGTGCCAGCAGTTCAGGACTAGCGGGGTCCTCCTACGAGCAGTACTTC
TRBJ1-5 . . TRBV28 CASILRGIQPQHF TGTGCCAGCATCCTTAGGGGGATTCAGCCCCAGCATTTT
TRBJ1-5 . few TRBV28 CASAGGNNQPQHF TGTGCCAGCGCTGGGGGTAACAATCAGCCCCAGCATTTT
TRBJ1-5 . many TRBV16 CASSQGLPNQPQHF TGTGCCAGCAGCCAGGGACTCCCGAATCAGCCCCAGCATTTT
TRBJ1-1 . . TRBV5-1 CASSLAGTANTEAFF TGCGCCAGCAGCTTGGCCGGGACCGCGAACACTGAAGCTTTCTTT
TRBJ1-3 . once TRBV28 CASSHSGNTIYF TGTGCCAGCAGTCACTCTGGAAACACCATATATTTT
TRBJ2-3 . . TRBV18 CASSPQTATDTQYF TGTGCCAGCTCACCACAGACAGCGACAGATACGCAGTATTTT
TRBJ1-2 . . TRBV25-1 CASSDGGDPNTF TGTGCCAGCAGTGATGGTGGCGACCCGAACACCTTC
TRBJ2-3 . . TRBV4-2 CASSPGTADTQYF TGTGCCAGCAGCCCAGGGACTGCAGATACGCAGTATTTT
TRBJ2-1 TRBD2 . TRBV19 CASSILAGGSNEQFF TGTGCCAGTAGTATTCTAGCGGGGGGTTCCAATGAGCAGTTCTTC
TRBJ1-5 . . TRBV3-1/TRBV3-2 CASGGWGNQPQHF TGTGCCAGCGGGGGGTGGGGCAATCAGCCCCAGCATTTT
TRBJ2-5 TRBD2 . TRBV7-2 CASSSGLFQTQYF TGTGCCAGCAGCTCGGGACTATTTCAGACCCAGTACTTC
TRBJ2-3 . . TRBV12-3/TRBV12-4 CASSLRVHTQYF TGTGCCAGCAGTTTAAGGGTCCATACGCAGTATTTT
TRBJ2-7 TRBD2 . TRBV30 CAWKTSGVTYEQYF TGTGCCTGGAAAACTAGCGGGGTCACATACGAGCAGTACTTC
TRBJ1-2 TRBD1 . TRBV2 CASSGRRGREHGYTF TGTGCCAGCAGTGGTCGTAGGGGGCGAGAACATGGCTACACCTTC
TRBJ2-7 . few TRBV5-1 CASSLEGVDEQYF TGCGCCAGCAGCTTAGAAGGGGTCGACGAGCAGTACTTC
TRBJ2-2 TRBD1 . TRBV6-5 CASSYDRVDTGELFF TGTGCCAGCAGTTATGACAGGGTAGACACCGGGGAGCTGTTTTTT
TRBJ1-2 TRBD1 . TRBV7-8 CASSPTRQGNGYTF TGTGCCAGCAGCCCTACTCGACAGGGAAATGGCTACACCTTC
TRBJ2-5 . . TRBV28 CASSLGDTWTQETQYF TGTGCCAGCAGTTTGGGGGACACCTGGACCCAAGAGACCCAGTACTTC
TRBJ1-5 . . TRBV28 CASADTNQPQHF TGTGCCAGCGCTGACACCAATCAGCCCCAGCATTTT
TRBJ2-3 TRBD1 . TRBV28 CASSSYTGTGHTDTQYF TGTGCCAGCAGTAGCTACACCGGGACAGGGCACACAGATACGCAGTATTTT
TRBJ1-2 . . TRBV6-2/TRBV6-3 CASSPFQVMSYTF TGTGCCAGCAGTCCCTTTCAGGTTATGAGCTACACCTTC
TRBJ1-5 . few TRBV21-1 CASRLRGAGTQPQHF TGTGCCAGCAGGCTTCGGGGAGCAGGGACCCAGCCCCAGCATTTT
TRBJ1-3 . few TRBV6-1 CASSGSRSAASGNTIYF TGTGCCAGCAGTGGGAGTCGTTCGGCAGCCTCTGGAAACACCATATATTTT
TRBJ1-3 . once TRBV25-1 CASRGAADSGNTIYF TGTGCCAGCAGAGGGGCGGCAGACTCTGGAAACACCATATATTTT
TRBJ2-2 . . TRBV4-3 CASSHRDGTTGELFF TGCGCCAGCAGCCACCGGGACGGGACCACCGGGGAGCTGTTTTTT
TRBJ2-4 . . TRBV29-1 CSARGSKNIQYF TGCAGCGCGCGCGGCAGCAAAAACATTCAGTACTTC
TRBJ2-1 TRBD1 . TRBV19 CASSKQTGLGEQFF TGTGCCAGTAGTAAACAGACAGGGTTGGGTGAGCAGTTCTTC
TRBJ2-7 . . TRBV29-1 CSVGHRTYEQYF TGCAGCGTCGGTCATCGAACCTACGAGCAGTACTTC
TRBJ2-5 . once TRBV24-1 CATNGGGETQYF TGTGCCACCAACGGGGGCGGAGAGACCCAGTACTTC
TRBJ1-1 . . TRBV6-5 CASSYTRVGATEAFF TGTGCCAGCAGTTACACGCGCGTAGGGGCCACTGAAGCTTTCTTT
TRBJ2-1 . . TRBV7-9 CALTVGTGDEQFF TGTGCCCTTACTGTGGGTACCGGGGATGAGCAGTTCTTC
TRBJ1-3 . . TRBV12-3/TRBV12-4 CASSRQANTIYF TGTGCCAGCAGCCGACAGGCAAACACCATATATTTT
TRBJ1-1 . . TRBV6-6 CASSYSITQNTEAFF TGTGCCAGCAGTTACTCGATAACCCAGAACACTGAAGCTTTCTTT
TRBJ1-3 . once TRBV30 CAWSYGGHSGNTIYF TGTGCCTGGAGTTACGGCGGGCACTCTGGAAACACCATATATTTT
TRBJ2-5 . . TRBV11-3 CASTSIPPGTQYF TGTGCCAGCACGAGCATCCCTCCGGGGACCCAGTACTTC
TRBJ2-7 . . TRBV3-1/TRBV3-2 CASSPSGVLGEQYF TGTGCCAGCAGCCCCAGTGGTGTACTAGGAGAGCAGTACTTC
TRBJ1-6 . . TRBV28 CASTPRGAYNSPLHF TGTGCCAGCACCCCCCGAGGGGCTTATAATTCACCCCTCCACTTT
TRBJ1-2 . . TRBV5-1 CASSLSSGPFYGYTF TGCGCCAGCAGCTTGTCGTCAGGTCCCTTCTATGGCTACACCTTC
TRBJ1-2 . once TRBV5-8 CASSLGTYGYTF TGTGCCAGCAGCTTGGGAACGTATGGCTACACCTTC
TRBJ1-2 . . TRBV5-4 CASSPWGAGGYTF TGTGCCAGCAGCCCATGGGGGGCGGGCGGCTACACCTTC
TRBJ1-5 . . TRBV30 CAWGQLDNQPQHF TGTGCCTGGGGACAGTTGGACAATCAGCCCCAGCATTTT